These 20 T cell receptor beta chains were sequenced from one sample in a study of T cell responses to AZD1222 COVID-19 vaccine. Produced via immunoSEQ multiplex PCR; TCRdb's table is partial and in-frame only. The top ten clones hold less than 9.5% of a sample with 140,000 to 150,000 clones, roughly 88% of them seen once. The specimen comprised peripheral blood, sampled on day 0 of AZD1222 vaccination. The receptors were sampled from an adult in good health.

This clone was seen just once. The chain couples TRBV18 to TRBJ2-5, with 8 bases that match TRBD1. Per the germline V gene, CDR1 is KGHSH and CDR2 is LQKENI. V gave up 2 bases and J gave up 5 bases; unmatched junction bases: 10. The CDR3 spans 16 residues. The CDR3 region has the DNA TGTGCCAGCTCACCATCGGACAGGGCAAAAGGGGAGACCCAGTACTTC. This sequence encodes CASSPSDRAKGETQYF.

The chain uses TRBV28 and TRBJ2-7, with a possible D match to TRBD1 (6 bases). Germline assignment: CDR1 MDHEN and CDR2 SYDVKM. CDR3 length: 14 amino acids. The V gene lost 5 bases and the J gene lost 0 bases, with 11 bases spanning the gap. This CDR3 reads CASSPGAYSYEQYF. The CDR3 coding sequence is TGTGCCAGCAGTCCAGGGGCGTACTCCTACGAGCAGTACTTC.

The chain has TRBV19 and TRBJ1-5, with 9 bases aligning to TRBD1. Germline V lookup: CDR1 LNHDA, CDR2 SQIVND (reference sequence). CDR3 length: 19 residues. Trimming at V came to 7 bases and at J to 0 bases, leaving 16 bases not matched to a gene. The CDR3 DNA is TGTGCCAGTAACCCCGGGACAGGGTCTATAACGTATAGCAATCAGCCCCAGCATTTT. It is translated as CASNPGTGSITYSNQPQHF.

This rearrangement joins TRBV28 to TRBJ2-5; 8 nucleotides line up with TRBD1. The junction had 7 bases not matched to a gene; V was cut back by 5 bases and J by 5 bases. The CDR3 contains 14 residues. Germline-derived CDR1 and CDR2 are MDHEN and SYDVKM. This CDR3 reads CASSHPHRGETQYF. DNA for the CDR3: TGTGCCAGCAGTCACCCTCACAGGGGGGAGACCCAGTACTTC.

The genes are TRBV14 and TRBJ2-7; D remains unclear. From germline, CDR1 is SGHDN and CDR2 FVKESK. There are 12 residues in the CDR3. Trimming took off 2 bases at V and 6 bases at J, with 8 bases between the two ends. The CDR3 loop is CASSQQSREQYF. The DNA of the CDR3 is TGTGCCAGCAGCCAACAGAGCCGCGAGCAGTACTTC.

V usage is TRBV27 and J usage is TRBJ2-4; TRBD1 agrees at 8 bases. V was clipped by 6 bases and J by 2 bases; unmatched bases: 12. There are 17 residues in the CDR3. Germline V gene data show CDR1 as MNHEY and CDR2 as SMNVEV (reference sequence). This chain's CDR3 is CASSSLGQGASKNIQYF. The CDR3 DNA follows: TGTGCCAGCAGCTCCCTAGGGCAGGGGGCTTCCAAAAACATTCAGTACTTC.

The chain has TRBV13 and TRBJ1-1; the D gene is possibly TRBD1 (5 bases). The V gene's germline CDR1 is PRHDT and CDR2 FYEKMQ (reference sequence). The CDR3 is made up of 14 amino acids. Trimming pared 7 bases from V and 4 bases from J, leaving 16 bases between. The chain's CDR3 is CASIQAGVSTEAFF. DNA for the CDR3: TGTGCCAGCATCCAAGCGGGGGTGAGCACTGAAGCTTTCTTT.

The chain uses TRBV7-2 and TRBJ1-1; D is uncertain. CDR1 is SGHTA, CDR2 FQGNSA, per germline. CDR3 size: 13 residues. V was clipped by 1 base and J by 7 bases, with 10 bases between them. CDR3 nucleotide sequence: TGTGCCAGCAGCTTAGGGTACAGAAATGAAGCTTTCTTT. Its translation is CASSLGYRNEAFF.

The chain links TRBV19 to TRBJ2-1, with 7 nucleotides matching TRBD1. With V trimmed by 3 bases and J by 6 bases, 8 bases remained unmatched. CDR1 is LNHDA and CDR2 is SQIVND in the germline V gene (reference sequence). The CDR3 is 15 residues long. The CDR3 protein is CASSISGQASNEQFF. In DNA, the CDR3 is TGTGCCAGTAGTATCTCCGGACAGGCCAGCAATGAGCAGTTCTTC.

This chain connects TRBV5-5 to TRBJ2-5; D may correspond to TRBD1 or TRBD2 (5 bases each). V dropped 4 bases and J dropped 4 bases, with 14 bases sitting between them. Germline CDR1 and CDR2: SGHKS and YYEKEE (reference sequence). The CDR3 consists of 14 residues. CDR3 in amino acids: CASSTWDQGETQYF. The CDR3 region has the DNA TGTGCCAGCAGCACATGGGACCAAGGAGAGACCCAGTACTTC.

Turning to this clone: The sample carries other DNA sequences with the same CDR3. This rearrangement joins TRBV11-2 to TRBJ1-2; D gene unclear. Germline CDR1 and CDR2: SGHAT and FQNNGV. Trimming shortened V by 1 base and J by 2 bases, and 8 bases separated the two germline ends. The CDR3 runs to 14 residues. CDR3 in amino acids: CASSLGEGNYGYTF. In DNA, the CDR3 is TGTGCCAGCAGCTTAGGGGAGGGAAACTATGGCTACACCTTC.

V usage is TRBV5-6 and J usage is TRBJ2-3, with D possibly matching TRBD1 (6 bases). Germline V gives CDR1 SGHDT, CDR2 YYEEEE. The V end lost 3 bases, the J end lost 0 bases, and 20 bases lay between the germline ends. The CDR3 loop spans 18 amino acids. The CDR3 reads CASSSYPTGTLSTDTQYF. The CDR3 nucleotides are TGTGCCAGCAGCTCGTATCCGACAGGTACTCTTAGCACAGATACGCAGTATTTT.

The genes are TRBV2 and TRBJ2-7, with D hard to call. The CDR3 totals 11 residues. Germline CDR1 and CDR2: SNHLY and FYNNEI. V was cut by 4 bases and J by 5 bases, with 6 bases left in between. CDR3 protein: CASSVFDEQYF. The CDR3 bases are TGTGCCAGCAGTGTGTTCGACGAGCAGTACTTC.

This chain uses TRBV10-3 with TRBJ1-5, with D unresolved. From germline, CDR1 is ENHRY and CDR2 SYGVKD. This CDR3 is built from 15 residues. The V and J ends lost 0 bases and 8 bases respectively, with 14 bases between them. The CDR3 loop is CAISESRTVGEPQHF. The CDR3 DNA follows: TGTGCCATCAGTGAGTCTAGGACCGTTGGGGAGCCCCAGCATTTT.

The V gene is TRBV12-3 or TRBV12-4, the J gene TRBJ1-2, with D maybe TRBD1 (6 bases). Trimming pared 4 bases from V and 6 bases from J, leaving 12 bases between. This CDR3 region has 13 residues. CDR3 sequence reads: CASSSVRGDGYTF. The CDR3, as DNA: TGTGCCAGCAGTTCGGTCAGGGGCGATGGCTACACCTTC.

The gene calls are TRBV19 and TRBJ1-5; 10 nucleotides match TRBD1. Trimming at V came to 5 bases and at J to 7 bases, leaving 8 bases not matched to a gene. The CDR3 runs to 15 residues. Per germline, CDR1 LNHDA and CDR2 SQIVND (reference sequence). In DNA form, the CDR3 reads TGTGCCAGTAGTGCGCGACAGGGGGCGGAACAGCCCCAGCATTTT. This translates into CASSARQGAEQPQHF.

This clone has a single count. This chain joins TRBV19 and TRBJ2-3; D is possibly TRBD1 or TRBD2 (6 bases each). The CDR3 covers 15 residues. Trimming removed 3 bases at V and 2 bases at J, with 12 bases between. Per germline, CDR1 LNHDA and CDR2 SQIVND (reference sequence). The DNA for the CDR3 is TGTGCCAGTAGTATGGGGGGCGGACCCACAGATACGCAGTATTTT. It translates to CASSMGGGPTDTQYF.

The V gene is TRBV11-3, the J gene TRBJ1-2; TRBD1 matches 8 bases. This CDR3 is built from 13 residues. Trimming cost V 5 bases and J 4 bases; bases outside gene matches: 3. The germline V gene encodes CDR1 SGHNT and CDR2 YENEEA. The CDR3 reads CASSQTGGYGYTF. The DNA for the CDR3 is TGTGCCAGCAGCCAAACAGGGGGCTATGGCTACACCTTC. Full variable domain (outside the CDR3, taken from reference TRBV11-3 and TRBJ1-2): EAGVVQSPRYKIIEKKQPVAFWCNPISGHNTLYWYLQNLGQGPELLIRYENEEAVDDSQLPKDRFSAERLKGVDSTLKIQPAELGDSAVYLCASSQTGGYGYTFGSGTRLTVV.

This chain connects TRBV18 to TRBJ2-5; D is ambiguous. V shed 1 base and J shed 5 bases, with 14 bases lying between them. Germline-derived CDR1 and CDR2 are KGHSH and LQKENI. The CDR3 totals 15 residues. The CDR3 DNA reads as TGTGCCAGCTCACCACGAACGGGCTCTTTGGAGACCCAGTACTTC. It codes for CASSPRTGSLETQYF.

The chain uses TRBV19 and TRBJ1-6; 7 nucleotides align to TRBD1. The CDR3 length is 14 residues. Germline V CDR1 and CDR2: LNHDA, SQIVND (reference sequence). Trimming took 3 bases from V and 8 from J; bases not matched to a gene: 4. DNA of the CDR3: TGTGCCAGTAGTATTGGGACAGAAGATTCACCCCTCCACTTT. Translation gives CASSIGTEDSPLHF.